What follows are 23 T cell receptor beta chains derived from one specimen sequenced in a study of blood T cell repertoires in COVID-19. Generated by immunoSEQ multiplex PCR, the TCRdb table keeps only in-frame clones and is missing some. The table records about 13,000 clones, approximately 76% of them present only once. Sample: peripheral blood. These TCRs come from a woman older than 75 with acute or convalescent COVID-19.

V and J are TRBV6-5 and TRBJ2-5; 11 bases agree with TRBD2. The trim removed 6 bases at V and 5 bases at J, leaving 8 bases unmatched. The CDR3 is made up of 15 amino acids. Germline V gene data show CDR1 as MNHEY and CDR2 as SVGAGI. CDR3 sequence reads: CASRIAGGPLETQYF. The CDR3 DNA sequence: TGTGCCAGCAGGATAGCGGGGGGGCCTTTGGAGACCCAGTACTTC.

The CDR3 nucleotides read TGTGCCAGCAGCGTTCAGGAGAACACTGAAGCTTTCTTT. Translating gives CASSVQENTEAFF. The V gene is TRBV7-3, the J gene TRBJ1-1; D uncertain. Per the germline V gene, CDR1 is SGHTA and CDR2 is FQGTGA. CDR3 length equals 13 residues. Trimming stripped 5 bases from V and 1 base from J, with 8 bases between.

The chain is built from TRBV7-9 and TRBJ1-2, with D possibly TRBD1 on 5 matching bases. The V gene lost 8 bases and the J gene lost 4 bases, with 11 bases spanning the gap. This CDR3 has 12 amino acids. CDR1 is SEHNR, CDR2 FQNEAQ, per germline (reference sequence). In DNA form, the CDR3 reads TGTGCCAGCTCGGGGGAGAGCTATGGCTACACCTTC. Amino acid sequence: CASSGESYGYTF.

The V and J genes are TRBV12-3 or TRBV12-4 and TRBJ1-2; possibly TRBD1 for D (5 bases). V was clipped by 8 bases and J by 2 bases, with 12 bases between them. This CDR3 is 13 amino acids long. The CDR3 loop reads CASLGWGNYGYTF. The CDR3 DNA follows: TGTGCCAGCCTCGGTTGGGGCAACTATGGCTACACCTTC.

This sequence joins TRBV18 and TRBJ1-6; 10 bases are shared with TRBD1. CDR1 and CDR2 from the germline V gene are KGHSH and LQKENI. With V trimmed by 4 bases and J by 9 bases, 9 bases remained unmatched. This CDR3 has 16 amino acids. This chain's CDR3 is CASSLTGTGEGSPLHF. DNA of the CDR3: TGTGCCAGCTCACTCACAGGGACAGGGGAAGGTTCACCCCTCCACTTT.

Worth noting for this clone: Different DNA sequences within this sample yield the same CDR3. The CDR3 DNA reads as TGTGCCACCAGCAGAGATAGGGGCCCCTACGAGCAGTACTTC. It encodes CATSRDRGPYEQYF. This chain links TRBV15 with TRBJ2-7; D perhaps matches TRBD1 (5 bases). V shed 0 bases and J shed 2 bases, with 8 bases lying between them. Germline values: CDR1 LNHNV, CDR2 YYDKDF (reference sequence). CDR3 size: 14 residues.

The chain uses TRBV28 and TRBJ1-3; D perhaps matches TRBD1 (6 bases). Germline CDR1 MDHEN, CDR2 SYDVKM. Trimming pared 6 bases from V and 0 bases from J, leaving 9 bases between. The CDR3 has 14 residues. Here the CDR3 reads CASRTGNSGNTIYF. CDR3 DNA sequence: TGTGCCAGCAGGACAGGCAACTCTGGAAACACCATATATTTT.

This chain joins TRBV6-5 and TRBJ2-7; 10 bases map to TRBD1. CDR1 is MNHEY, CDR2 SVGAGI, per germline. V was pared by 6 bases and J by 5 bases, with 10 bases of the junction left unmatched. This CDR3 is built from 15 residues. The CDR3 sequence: CASRAPGQGKDEQYF. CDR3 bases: TGTGCCAGCAGGGCGCCGGGACAGGGGAAAGACGAGCAGTACTTC.

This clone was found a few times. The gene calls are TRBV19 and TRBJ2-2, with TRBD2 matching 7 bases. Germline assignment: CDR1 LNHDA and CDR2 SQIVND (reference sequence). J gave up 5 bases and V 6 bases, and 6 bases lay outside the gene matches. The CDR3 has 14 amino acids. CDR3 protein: CASRYGGTTGELFF. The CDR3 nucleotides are TGTGCCAGTAGGTACGGGGGGACGACCGGGGAGCTGTTTTTT.

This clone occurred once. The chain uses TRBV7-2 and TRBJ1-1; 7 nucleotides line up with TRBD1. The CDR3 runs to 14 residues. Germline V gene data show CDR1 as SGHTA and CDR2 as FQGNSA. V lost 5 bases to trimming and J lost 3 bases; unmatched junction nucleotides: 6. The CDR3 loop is CASSLQGGDTEAFF. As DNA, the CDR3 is TGTGCCAGCAGCCTCCAGGGGGGAGACACTGAAGCTTTCTTT.

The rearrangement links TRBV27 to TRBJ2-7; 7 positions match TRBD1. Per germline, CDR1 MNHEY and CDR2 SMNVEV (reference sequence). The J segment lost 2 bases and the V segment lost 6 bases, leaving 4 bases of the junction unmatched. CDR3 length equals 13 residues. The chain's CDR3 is CASRTQGTYEQYF. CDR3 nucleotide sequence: TGTGCCAGCAGGACACAGGGGACCTACGAGCAGTACTTC.

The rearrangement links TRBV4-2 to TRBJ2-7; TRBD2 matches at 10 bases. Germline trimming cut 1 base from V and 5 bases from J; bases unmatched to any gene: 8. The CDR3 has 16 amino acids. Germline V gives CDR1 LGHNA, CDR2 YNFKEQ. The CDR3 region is CASSQGLTSGENEQYF. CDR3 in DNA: TGTGCCAGCAGCCAAGGCCTTACTAGCGGGGAGAACGAGCAGTACTTC.

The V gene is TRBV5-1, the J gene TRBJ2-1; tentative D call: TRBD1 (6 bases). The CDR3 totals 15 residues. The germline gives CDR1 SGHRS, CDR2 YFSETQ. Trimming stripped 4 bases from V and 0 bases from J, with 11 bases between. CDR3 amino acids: CASSVEQGSYNEQFF. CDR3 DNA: TGCGCCAGCAGCGTAGAACAGGGCTCCTACAATGAGCAGTTCTTC.

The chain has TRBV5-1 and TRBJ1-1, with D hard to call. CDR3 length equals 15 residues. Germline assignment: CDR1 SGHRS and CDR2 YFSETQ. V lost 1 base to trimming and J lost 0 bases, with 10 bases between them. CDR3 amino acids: CASSLNPNLNTEAFF. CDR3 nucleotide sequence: TGCGCCAGCAGCTTGAACCCAAACTTGAACACTGAAGCTTTCTTT.

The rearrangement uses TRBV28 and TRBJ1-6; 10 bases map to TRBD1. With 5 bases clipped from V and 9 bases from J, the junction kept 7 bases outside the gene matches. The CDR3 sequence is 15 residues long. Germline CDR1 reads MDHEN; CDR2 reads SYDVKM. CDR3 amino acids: CASSTWGTGVSPLHF. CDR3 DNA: TGTGCCAGCAGTACATGGGGGACAGGGGTTTCACCCCTCCACTTT.

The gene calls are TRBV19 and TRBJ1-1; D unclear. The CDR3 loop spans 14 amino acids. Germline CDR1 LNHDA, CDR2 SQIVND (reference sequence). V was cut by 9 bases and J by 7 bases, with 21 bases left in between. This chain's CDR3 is CASSGSGFLNEAFF. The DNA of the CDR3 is TGTGCCAGCTCCGGGTCGGGGTTTCTGAATGAAGCTTTCTTT.

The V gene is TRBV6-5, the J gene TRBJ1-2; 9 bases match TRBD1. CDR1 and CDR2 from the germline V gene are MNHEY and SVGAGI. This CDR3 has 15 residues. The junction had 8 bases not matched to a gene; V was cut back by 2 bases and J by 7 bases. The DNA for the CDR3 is TGTGCCAGCAGTTACATGGACAGGGGTAGATTTGGCTACACCTTC. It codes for CASSYMDRGRFGYTF.

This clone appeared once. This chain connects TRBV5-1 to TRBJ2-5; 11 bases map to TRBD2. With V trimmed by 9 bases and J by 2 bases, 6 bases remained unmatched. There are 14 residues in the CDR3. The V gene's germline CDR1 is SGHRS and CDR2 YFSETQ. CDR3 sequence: CATRLAGSQETQYF. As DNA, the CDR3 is TGCGCCACCCGACTAGCGGGGTCTCAAGAGACCCAGTACTTC.

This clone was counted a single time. The CDR3 DNA is TGCGCCAGCCCTCCGCCCCGGGCTAGCGGGTCCTACGAGCAGTACTTC. It is translated as CASPPPRASGSYEQYF. The J gene is TRBJ2-7, the V gene TRBV10-2; 8 positions match TRBD2. The CDR3 covers 16 residues. Germline trimming cut 8 bases from V and 1 base from J; bases unmatched to any gene: 13. Germline-derived CDR1 and CDR2 are WSHSY and SAAADI.

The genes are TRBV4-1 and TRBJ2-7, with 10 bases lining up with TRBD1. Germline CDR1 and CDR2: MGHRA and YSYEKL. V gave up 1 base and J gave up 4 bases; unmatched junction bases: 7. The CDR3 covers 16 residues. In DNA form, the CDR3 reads TGCGCCAGCAGCCAAGCTCCGGGACAGGGGTTATACGAGCAGTACTTC. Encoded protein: CASSQAPGQGLYEQYF.

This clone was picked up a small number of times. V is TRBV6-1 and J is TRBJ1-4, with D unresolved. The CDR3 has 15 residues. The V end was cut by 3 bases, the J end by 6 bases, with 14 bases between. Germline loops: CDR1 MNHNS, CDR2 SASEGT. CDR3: CASSEAPGSDEKLFF. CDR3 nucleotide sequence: TGTGCCAGCAGTGAGGCTCCGGGGTCCGATGAAAAACTGTTTTTT.

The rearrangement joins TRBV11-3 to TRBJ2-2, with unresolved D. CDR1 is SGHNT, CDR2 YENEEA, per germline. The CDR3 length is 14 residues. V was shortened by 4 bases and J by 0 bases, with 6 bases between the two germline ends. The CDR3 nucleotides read TGTGCCAGCAGCTCTTTAGCGAACACCGGGGAGCTGTTTTTT. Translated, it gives CASSSLANTGELFF.

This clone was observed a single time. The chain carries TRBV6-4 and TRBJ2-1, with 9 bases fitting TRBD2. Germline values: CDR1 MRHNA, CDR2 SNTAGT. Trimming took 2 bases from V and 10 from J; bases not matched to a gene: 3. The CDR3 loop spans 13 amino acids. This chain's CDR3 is CASSDTGTSEQFF. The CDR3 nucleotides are TGTGCCAGCAGTGACACCGGGACTAGCGAGCAGTTCTTC.